This T cell receptor beta chain was sequenced during a study of molecular identifiers for immune sequencing clone quantification. MiXCR was run by TCRdb on the PCR reads, yielding one entry per CDR3 protein. The data show over 600,000 distinct CDR3 sequences, with just under 20% seen just once and roughly 0.83% held by the top ten. Trimming cost V 2 bases and J 4 bases; bases outside gene matches: 9. Looked up from germline, CDR1 is DFQATT and CDR2 is SNEGSKA (reference sequence). The CDR3 extends over 16 amino acids. Naive CD8 libraries were made from roughly 18,000 to 920,000 sorted cells, and they used 10%, 30% or 50% RNA. This clonotype came up many times.

The rearrangement uses TRBV20-1 and TRBJ2-5; TRBD2 aligns across 11 bases. Sequencing used naive CD8+ T cells from blood, with Jurkat cell RNA spiked in. The sample's subset: FACS-sorted CD8+CD4-CCR7+CD45RA+ naive T cells. The source of this sequence is a human donor in good health. Some libraries in this study had Jurkat cell RNA spiked in. CDR3: CSARLVSGGGIETQYF. In DNA, the CDR3 is TGCAGTGCTAGATTAGTTAGCGGGGGGGGTATAGAGACCCAGTACTTC.